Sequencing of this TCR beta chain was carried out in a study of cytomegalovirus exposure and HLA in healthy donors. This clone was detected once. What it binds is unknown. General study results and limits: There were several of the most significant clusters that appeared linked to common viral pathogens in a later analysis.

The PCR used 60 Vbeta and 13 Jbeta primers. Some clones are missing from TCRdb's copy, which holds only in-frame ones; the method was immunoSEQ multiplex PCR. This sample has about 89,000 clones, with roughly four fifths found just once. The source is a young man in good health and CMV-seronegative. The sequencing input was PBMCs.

CDR3 protein: CATSGSGGDPNSTDTQYF. The CDR3 DNA reads as TGTGCCACCAGCGGTAGCGGGGGAGACCCAAATAGCACAGATACGCAGTATTTT. The chain recombines TRBV15 with TRBJ2-3; the match to TRBD2 covers 9 bases. V trimming: 5 bases; J trimming: 0 bases; junction bases outside the gene matches: 12. The CDR3 extends over 18 amino acids. Germline V gene sequence: CDR1 LNHNV, CDR2 YYDKDF (reference sequence).